Following are 8 T cell receptor beta chains from one sample sequenced in a study of cytomegalovirus exposure and HLA in healthy donors. Profiling relied on immunoSEQ multiplex PCR, and the TCRdb table lists in-frame clones only, not all of them. Counted here are hundreds of thousands of clones, 70% to 90% occurring once; the ten biggest clones make up under 0.9%. The sample was PBMCs. These receptors were collected from a woman younger than 35 in good health and CMV-seronegative.

There are a few counts of this clone. The chain joins TRBV7-7 to TRBJ2-2; possibly TRBD2 for D (6 bases). The CDR3 is 15 residues long. V gave up 5 bases and J gave up 3 bases, with 13 bases separating them. From germline, CDR1 is SSHAT and CDR2 FNYEAQ (reference sequence). The CDR3 DNA reads as TGTGCCAGCAGCCCGGGACTCACTTACACCGGGGAGCTGTTTTTT. Its translation is CASSPGLTYTGELFF.

The chain has TRBV5-1 and TRBJ2-2; 7 bases are shared with TRBD2. CDR3 length: 13 residues. V gave up 3 bases and J gave up 7 bases; unmatched junction bases: 3. CDR1 is SGHRS and CDR2 is YFSETQ in the germline V gene. Here the CDR3 reads CASSSERDGELFF. The CDR3 bases are TGCGCCAGCAGCTCGGAGCGGGACGGGGAGCTGTTTTTT.

The rearrangement links TRBV28 to TRBJ1-5; TRBD1 agrees at 7 bases. This CDR3 has 15 residues. V lost 4 bases and J lost 6; bases outside the gene matches: 9. Looked up from germline, CDR1 is MDHEN and CDR2 is SYDVKM. CDR3 nucleotides: TGTGCCAGCAGTTCCCCACCAGGGGGGTCTCAGCCCCAGCATTTT. It yields the protein CASSSPPGGSQPQHF.

V is TRBV2 and J is TRBJ2-5, with D perhaps TRBD2 (5 bases). CDR3 length: 13 residues. Trimming cost V 4 bases and J 4 bases, with 10 bases left between them. Germline loops: CDR1 SNHLY, CDR2 FYNNEI. The CDR3 region has the DNA TGTGCCAGCAGTGGAGGGCTTTTAGAGACCCAGTACTTC. Translated: CASSGGLLETQYF.

The CDR3 loop is CASSSRYNEQFF. The CDR3, as DNA: TGTGCCAGCAGTTCCCGCTACAATGAGCAGTTCTTC. This chain links TRBV27 with TRBJ2-1, with D unresolved. The germline V and J ends were trimmed by 4 bases and 3 bases, with 4 bases remaining between them. Looked up from germline, CDR1 is MNHEY and CDR2 is SMNVEV (reference sequence). CDR3 size: 12 residues.

The CDR3 DNA reads TGTGCCAGCAGTGAAGCGCTTCGGGAGACCTACGAGCAGTACTTC. Its translation is CASSEALRETYEQYF. J is TRBJ2-7 and V is TRBV2; tentatively, D is TRBD2 (6 bases). CDR3 length: 15 amino acids. The germline gives CDR1 SNHLY, CDR2 FYNNEI. The V and J ends lost 0 bases and 2 bases respectively, with 11 bases between them.

The rearrangement joins TRBV4-1 to TRBJ2-6, with D unclear. Germline V gene lookup returns CDR1 MGHRA and CDR2 YSYEKL. The CDR3 spans 14 residues. The V end lost 8 bases, the J end lost 2 bases, and 10 bases lay between the germline ends. The CDR3 DNA follows: TGCGCCAGCGAGACTGGTCCTGGGGCCAACGTCCTGACTTTC. Protein product: CASETGPGANVLTF.

The V call is TRBV2, the J call TRBJ2-7; TRBD2 is a possible D gene (5 bases). The CDR3 sequence is 12 residues long. Germline loops: CDR1 SNHLY, CDR2 FYNNEI. V shed 3 bases and J shed 6 bases, with 9 bases lying between them. CDR3 region: CASSEDRGEQYF. CDR3 DNA: TGTGCCAGCAGTGAGGACCGGGGCGAGCAGTACTTC.